What follows are 26 T cell receptor beta chains derived from one specimen sequenced in a study of blood T cell repertoires in COVID-19. TCRdb's table, derived via immunoSEQ multiplex PCR, lists solely in-frame clones and lacks some. Here the sample spans about 480,000 clones, roughly 88% being singletons. Specimen: peripheral blood. These receptors came from a woman between 45 and 65 years old with COVID-19, enrolled during active disease.

The chain recombines TRBV7-9 with TRBJ1-3; 9 bases line up with TRBD1. In germline, CDR1 is SEHNR, CDR2 FQNEAQ (reference sequence). J gave up 4 bases and V 5 bases, and 9 bases lay outside the gene matches. The CDR3 loop spans 16 amino acids. The CDR3 reads CASSRQQGAAGNTIYF. Written as DNA, the CDR3 is TGTGCCAGCAGCCGGCAACAGGGGGCGGCGGGAAACACCATATATTTT.

V is TRBV6-5 and J is TRBJ2-3; a weak D match, TRBD2 (5 bases). This CDR3 spans 11 amino acids. Trimming pared 8 bases from V and 5 bases from J, leaving 8 bases between. Germline CDR1 MNHEY, CDR2 SVGAGI. The CDR3 region has the DNA TGTGCCAGCTCCCGGGGAGATACGCAGTATTTT. It is translated as CASSRGDTQYF.

This clone was seen once. This rearrangement joins TRBV6-1 to TRBJ1-1, with D unclear. The CDR3 totals 13 residues. Germline-derived CDR1 and CDR2 are MNHNS and SASEGT. Deletions cut 2 bases from V and 10 bases from J, with 14 bases between. The CDR3 sequence is CASSERTDAGAFF. The CDR3 nucleotides are TGTGCCAGCAGTGAAAGGACTGACGCTGGAGCTTTCTTT.

The chain combines TRBV7-2 with TRBJ2-2; 13 positions agree with TRBD2. Germline V lookup: CDR1 SGHTA, CDR2 FQGNSA. The CDR3 runs to 16 residues. The junction had 7 bases not matched to a gene; V was cut back by 5 bases and J by 7 bases. The chain's CDR3 is CASSPLGTSGVGELFF. CDR3 nucleotides: TGTGCCAGCAGCCCTCTTGGGACTAGCGGGGTCGGGGAGCTGTTTTTT. The full variable domain, rest sourced from reference TRBV7-2 and TRBJ2-2, is GAGVSQSPSNKVTEKGKDVELRCDPISGHTALYWYRQSLGQGLEFLIYFQGNSAPDKSGLPSDRFSAERTGGSVSTLTIQRTQQEDSAVYLCASSPLGTSGVGELFFGEGSRLTVL.

V and J are TRBV24-1 and TRBJ1-4, with 9 nucleotides matching TRBD1. This CDR3 is built from 17 residues. V lost 3 bases to trimming and J lost 4 bases; unmatched junction nucleotides: 8. Germline-derived CDR1 and CDR2 are KGHDR and SFDVKD. The CDR3 protein is CATSDPGQGICNEKLFF. DNA for the CDR3: TGTGCCACCAGTGATCCTGGACAGGGGATTTGTAATGAAAAACTGTTTTTT.

This rearrangement joins TRBV5-1 to TRBJ2-7; 9 nucleotides align to TRBD1. Germline CDR1 reads SGHRS; CDR2 reads YFSETQ. This CDR3 is built from 14 residues. With 3 bases clipped from V and 3 bases from J, the junction kept 4 bases outside the gene matches. CDR3 nucleotides: TGCGCCAGCAGCTGGGGACAGGGAGTCTACGAGCAGTACTTC. Protein: CASSWGQGVYEQYF. The variable domain in full, with the rest retrieved from reference TRBV5-1 and TRBJ2-7, is KAGVTQTPRYLIKTRGQQVTLSCSPISGHRSVSWYQQTPGQGLQFLFEYFSETQRNKGNFPGRFSGRQFSNSRSEMNVSTLELGDSALYLCASSWGQGVYEQYFGPGTRLTVT.

The chain has TRBV9 and TRBJ2-1; no clear D gene. The V and J ends lost 0 bases and 5 bases respectively, with 15 bases between them. CDR3 length equals 16 residues. Per the germline V gene, CDR1 is SGDLS and CDR2 is YYNGEE. CDR3 residues: CASSVAGFPPHNEQFF. The DNA for the CDR3 is TGTGCCAGCAGCGTAGCCGGTTTTCCTCCCCACAATGAGCAGTTCTTC.

The chain joins TRBV6-5 to TRBJ1-2, with D possibly being TRBD1 (6 bases). The germline CDR1 and CDR2 sequences are MNHEY and SVGAGI. V was cut by 0 bases and J by 4 bases, with 15 bases left in between. The CDR3 sequence is 16 residues long. CDR3: CASSYSTGRDRYGYTF. CDR3 nucleotide sequence: TGTGCCAGCAGTTACTCTACAGGGAGGGACCGCTATGGCTACACCTTC.

The chain recombines TRBV28 with TRBJ1-1; no clear D. CDR3 length: 12 amino acids. CDR1 is MDHEN, CDR2 SYDVKM, per germline. Trimming left V 2 bases short and J 5 bases short, with 6 bases between. The CDR3 region is CASSLIQTEAFF. Written as DNA, the CDR3 is TGTGCCAGCAGTTTAATACAGACTGAAGCTTTCTTT.

This clone occurred a few times. The same CDR3 can be traced to other DNA sequences in this sample. This chain uses TRBV7-2 with TRBJ1-1; 8 nucleotides align to TRBD1. The CDR3 spans 13 residues. The V gene end was trimmed by 5 bases and the J gene end by 4 bases; junction bases not matched to a gene: 3. The germline V gene has CDR1 SGHTA and CDR2 FQGNSA. The CDR3 DNA sequence: TGTGCCAGCAGCCTAACAGGGGGCACTGAAGCTTTCTTT. Protein: CASSLTGGTEAFF.

J is TRBJ2-7 and V is TRBV6-5; tentatively, D is TRBD2 (6 bases). The length of the CDR3 is 14 residues. Trimming removed 7 bases from V and 6 bases from J, with 19 bases in between. Germline V gene data show CDR1 as MNHEY and CDR2 as SVGAGI. CDR3 sequence: CASTTKVGGAEQYF. The CDR3 bases are TGTGCCAGCACCACGAAGGTGGGGGGTGCCGAGCAGTACTTC.

In nucleotides, the CDR3 is TGTGCCAGCAGCCAAAGAAGGGGGCTGTCTGAAGCTTTCTTT. As protein: CASSQRRGLSEAFF. The genes are TRBV3-1 (or the pseudogene TRBV3-2) and TRBJ1-1; 7 positions match TRBD1. Per the germline V gene, CDR1 is LGHDT and CDR2 is YNNKEL (reference sequence). After removal of 2 bases from V and 6 bases from J, the junction contained 6 bases not matched to a gene. CDR3 length: 14 amino acids.

The chain employs TRBV27 and TRBJ2-1; the D gene is possibly TRBD2 (7 bases). Trimming left V 8 bases short and J 7 bases short, with 12 bases between. Germline CDR1 MNHEY, CDR2 SMNVEV (reference sequence). The CDR3 runs 12 residues. CDR3 nucleotide sequence: TGTGCCAGCTTAGGGGGGGCGAATGAGCAGTTCTTC. Protein product: CASLGGANEQFF.

This clone has only a few counts. CDR3 DNA: TGTGCCAGCACCTTTGGGGAGGCCACTGAAGCTTTCTTT. Encoded protein: CASTFGEATEAFF. V gene TRBV6-5 combines with J gene TRBJ1-1; D is ambiguous. CDR1 and CDR2 (germline): MNHEY, SVGAGI. Between the trimmed V and J ends, which lost 7 bases and 4 bases, there was a span of 13 bases. The CDR3 is made up of 13 amino acids.

With regard to this clone: Since a much larger clone is just one base distant, this may be a read error. V gene TRBV12-3 or TRBV12-4 combines with J gene TRBJ1-2; the match to TRBD1 covers 8 bases. This CDR3 contains 13 residues. The junction had 2 bases not matched to a gene; V was cut back by 4 bases and J by 4 bases. In DNA form, the CDR3 reads TGTGCCAGCAGTTCGGACAGGGTCTATGGCTACACCTTC. It yields the protein CASSSDRVYGYTF.

The chain carries TRBV24-1 and TRBJ2-2; the match to TRBD2 covers 7 bases. The ends lost 9 bases at V and 1 base at J; junction bases unmatched: 4. This CDR3 region has 14 residues. Germline V lookup: CDR1 KGHDR, CDR2 SFDVKD. In nucleotides, the CDR3 is TGTGCCACCCAATGGGGGGGGAACACCGGGGAGCTGTTTTTT. This codes for CATQWGGNTGELFF.

This chain links TRBV5-6 with TRBJ1-2; D possibly corresponds to TRBD1 (6 bases). Germline V CDR1 and CDR2: SGHDT, YYEEEE. CDR3 size: 14 residues. V lost 0 bases and J 8 bases, leaving 14 bases between the germline ends. The CDR3 loop is CASSLDGGLTGYTF. The CDR3 DNA sequence: TGTGCCAGCAGCTTGGACGGGGGGCTGACGGGCTACACCTTC.

The rearrangement joins TRBV7-9 to TRBJ1-4, with 7 bases that match TRBD1. Germline V gene sequence: CDR1 SEHNR, CDR2 FQNEAQ (reference sequence). J lost 8 bases, V lost 5 bases, and 11 bases had no gene match. There are 15 residues in the CDR3. CDR3 region: CASSLTGDRGEKLFF. The CDR3 coding sequence is TGTGCCAGCAGCCTTACAGGGGATCGAGGAGAAAAACTGTTTTTT.

This clone was seen just once. The V gene is TRBV4-1, the J gene TRBJ2-2; no reliable D call. Deletions cut 4 bases from V and 4 bases from J, with 16 bases between. CDR3 length: 16 residues. Germline V CDR1 and CDR2: MGHRA, YSYEKL. CDR3 protein: CASSPVAIAATGELFF. In nucleotides, the CDR3 is TGCGCCAGCAGCCCTGTAGCTATCGCGGCCACCGGGGAGCTGTTTTTT.

This chain joins TRBV25-1 and TRBJ2-6; possibly TRBD2 for D (6 bases). CDR1 is MGHDK, CDR2 SYGVNS, per germline. V was trimmed by 1 base and J by 0 bases, leaving 13 bases between them. The CDR3 extends over 18 amino acids. The CDR3 coding sequence is TGTGCCAGCAGTGAATTCGGAGGGGCCTTCTCTGGGGCCAACGTCCTGACTTTC. The encoded protein is CASSEFGGAFSGANVLTF.

The chain couples TRBV7-2 to TRBJ1-2, with TRBD1 identical over 8 bases. V trimming: 4 bases; J trimming: 2 bases; junction bases outside the gene matches: 6. This CDR3 spans 15 amino acids. Germline values: CDR1 SGHTA, CDR2 FQGNSA. The CDR3 coding sequence is TGTGCCAGCAGCTCCCGACAGGGGTCGAACTATGGCTACACCTTC. This gives the protein CASSSRQGSNYGYTF.

V gene TRBV5-1 combines with J gene TRBJ2-3; 9 nucleotides align to TRBD1. V was clipped by 4 bases and J by 2 bases; unmatched bases: 8. This CDR3 is 16 amino acids long. Germline CDR1 and CDR2: SGHRS and YFSETQ. The CDR3 protein is CASSPGDRDLTDTQYF. The CDR3 DNA is TGCGCCAGCAGCCCAGGGGACAGGGATCTCACAGATACGCAGTATTTT. The full variable domain, with the rest looked up from reference TRBV5-1 and TRBJ2-3, is KAGVTQTPRYLIKTRGQQVTLSCSPISGHRSVSWYQQTPGQGLQFLFEYFSETQRNKGNFPGRFSGRQFSNSRSEMNVSTLELGDSALYLCASSPGDRDLTDTQYFGPGTRLTVL.

The chain employs TRBV19 and TRBJ1-2; 9 bases align to TRBD1. This CDR3 region has 16 residues. Losses at the gene ends were 3 bases for V and 3 bases for J; bases not matched to a gene: 8. Germline lookup yields CDR1 LNHDA and CDR2 SQIVND (reference sequence). The CDR3 DNA reads TGTGCCAGTAGTATGCCGACAGGGGGTTTTTACTATGGCTACACCTTC. Translated: CASSMPTGGFYYGYTF. Variable domain in full (rest from reference TRBV19 and TRBJ1-2): DGGITQSPKYLFRKEGQNVTLSCEQNLNHDAMYWYRQDPGQGLRLIYYSQIVNDFQKGDIAEGYSVSREKKESFPLTVTSAQKNPTAFYLCASSMPTGGFYYGYTFGSGTRLTVV.

The chain uses TRBV11-3 and TRBJ2-1; possible D gene TRBD2, 6 bases. The V end was cut by 4 bases, the J end by 6 bases, with 16 bases between. Germline V gene data show CDR1 as SGHNT and CDR2 as YENEEA. There are 15 residues in the CDR3. CDR3 loop: CASSSRGGAGNEQFF. For the CDR3, the DNA is TGTGCCAGCAGCTCCCGCGGCGGGGCGGGCAATGAGCAGTTCTTC.

A single count supports this clone. The chain has TRBV6-5 and TRBJ1-1; 7 positions match TRBD1. Germline V lookup: CDR1 MNHEY, CDR2 SVGAGI. This CDR3 is built from 13 residues. J gave up 3 bases and V 10 bases, and 8 bases lay outside the gene matches. CDR3: CATSRGRHTEAFF. Here the CDR3 DNA reads TGTGCCACTAGCAGGGGGAGGCACACTGAAGCTTTCTTT.

This clone is a singleton in its sample. The chain is built from TRBV5-4 and TRBJ1-6; D remains ambiguous. V lost 3 bases, J lost 6 bases, and 16 bases lay in between. Germline values: CDR1 SGHNT, CDR2 YYREEE (reference sequence). This CDR3 spans 16 amino acids. The CDR3 sequence: CASSSHMTRPNSPLHF. CDR3 nucleotides: TGTGCCAGCAGCTCCCACATGACACGCCCTAATTCACCCCTCCACTTT.